This T cell receptor beta chain was retrieved from a study of shared clonotypes between healthy human individuals. CD45RO-negative CD8 cells positively selected for CCR7 made up the naive population, which excluded terminally differentiated effector memory CD45RA+ cells. The V gene's germline CDR1 is SEHNR and CDR2 FQNEAQ (reference sequence). This CDR3 spans 15 amino acids. Trimming pared 1 base from V and 0 bases from J, leaving 10 bases between. Profiled with immunoSEQ multiplex PCR; TCRdb holds only in-frame clones, not every one. The sample includes roughly 770,000 clones, about 96% of them seen just once.

The chain has TRBV7-9 and TRBJ2-7, with a weak D call TRBD2 (5 bases). The clonotype originates from a man aged 30 to 45 in good health. What was sequenced was naive CD8+ T cells sorted from blood. CDR3 in DNA: TGTGCCAGCAGCTTAGTAGCGCCTAGCTCCTACGAGCAGTACTTC. It is translated as CASSLVAPSSYEQYF.